Below, 5 T cell receptor beta chains from the same sample are listed, as sequenced in a study of shared T cell receptors in the human thymus. TCRdb's copy holds only in-frame clones and misses some; the assay was immunoSEQ multiplex PCR. Counted here are 500,000 to 850,000 clones, more than 70% occurring once; the ten biggest clones make up just under 0.0095%. The sample was also reused in another study, on human thymus T cells.

Sequences were obtained from thymocytes. These receptor sequences come from a boy in the first two years of life with a congenital heart defect.

This chain uses TRBV4-3 with TRBJ2-1, with 10 bases fitting TRBD2. The junction had 9 bases not matched to a gene; V was cut back by 3 bases and J by 4 bases. Germline loops: CDR1 LGHNA, CDR2 YSLEER. The CDR3 has 17 amino acids. In DNA, the CDR3 is TGCGCCAGCAGCCATGGATGGACTAGCGGCCTTTACAATGAGCAGTTCTTC. This codes for CASSHGWTSGLYNEQFF.

The chain couples TRBV5-1 to TRBJ2-7; 7 bases agree with TRBD1. Germline V gene data show CDR1 as SGHRS and CDR2 as YFSETQ. V was clipped by 5 bases and J by 3 bases; unmatched bases: 11. This CDR3 region has 15 residues. Written as DNA, the CDR3 is TGCGCCAGCAGTCATGACCATGGGACAGACTACGAGCAGTACTTC. Protein sequence: CASSHDHGTDYEQYF.

The chain combines TRBV28 with TRBJ1-5, with TRBD1 identical over 10 bases. Per germline, CDR1 MDHEN and CDR2 SYDVKM. J gave up 3 bases and V 6 bases, and 5 bases lay outside the gene matches. There are 15 residues in the CDR3. The chain's CDR3 is CASRRDRGFNQPQHF. DNA of the CDR3: TGTGCCAGCAGGCGGGACAGGGGCTTCAATCAGCCCCAGCATTTT.

The chain has TRBV20-1 and TRBJ2-1; 9 bases are a match to TRBD2. This CDR3 has 11 residues. The V gene end was trimmed by 4 bases and the J gene end by 15 bases; junction bases not matched to a gene: 7. In germline, CDR1 is DFQATT, CDR2 SNEGSKA (reference sequence). The CDR3 here is CSATSSGNLFF. The CDR3 DNA reads as TGCAGTGCTACCTCTAGCGGGAATCTGTTCTTC.

The V gene is TRBV10-1, the J gene TRBJ2-1; 10 bases fit TRBD2. This CDR3 contains 14 residues. The junction had 8 bases not matched to a gene; V was cut back by 6 bases and J by 9 bases. Germline lookup yields CDR1 WNHNN and CDR2 SYGVQD (reference sequence). CDR3 in amino acids: CASRVAGGQGEQFF. The CDR3 region has the DNA TGCGCCAGCAGGGTAGCGGGGGGCCAGGGTGAGCAGTTCTTC.